The table lists the clone carrying this T cell receptor beta chain with many counts. Antigen specificity is unknown. This entry is derived from a study of T cells after yellow fever vaccination. The wider study: Libraries from low-cell-number fractions were prepared with the SMART-Seq v4 Ultra Low Input RNA kit. Study-wide results and caveats: Relatively few clonotypes were ones that appeared in both CD4 and CD8 compartments. The booster saw the reappearance of most primary-vaccination clones (around 95% CD4, 88% CD8).

TCRdb re-called the 5' RACE reads through MiXCR, storing one row per CDR3 protein. The sample contains approximately 510,000 distinct CDR3 sequences, about a fifth of which appear only once. The V and J ends lost 0 bases and 5 bases respectively, with 5 bases between them. The CDR3 is 12 amino acids. Germline CDR1 reads SGHKS; CDR2 reads YYEKEE (reference sequence). The chain combines TRBV5-5 with TRBJ2-5; D not resolved. This specimen consisted of PBMCs, obtained roughly 23 days after the first yellow fever vaccination. The sequence came from a man younger than 35 who received the YFV17D yellow fever vaccine. CDR3 coding DNA: TGTGCCAGCAGCTTGGATAGGGAGACCCAGTACTTC. Its translation is CASSLDRETQYF. Full variable domain (rest looked up from reference TRBV5-5 and TRBJ2-5): DAGVTQSPTHLIKTRGQQVTLRCSPISGHKSVSWYQQVLGQGPQFIFQYYEKEERGRGNFPDRFSARQFPNYSSELNVNALLLGDSALYLCASSLDRETQYFGPGTRLLVL.